Presented here are 22 T cell receptor beta chains from one specimen sequenced in a study of blood T cell repertoires in COVID-19 (dated by TCRdb to 2020 to 2022). Library construction relied on the immunoSEQ multiplex PCR assay. The table was pulled from immuneACCESS by TCRdb, which kept in-frame rearrangements only. Such tables lose some clones; where checked, under half of the loss comes from unresolved V genes, and the rest has no known cause. This sample gives about 470,000 clones in total; approximately 90% of them show up just once. The ten largest clones take up 0.7% of the sample. The source material was PBMCs or T cells enriched from blood (not recorded which). Receptors originate from a woman aged 18-35 years who had recovered from COVID-19.

The CDR3 loop is CASSPRGGADTQYF. CDR3 nucleotides: TGTGCCAGCTCACCTCGAGGGGGCGCAGATACGCAGTATTTT. The chain combines TRBV18 with TRBJ2-3, with TRBD1 identical over 7 bases. Germline-derived CDR1 and CDR2 are KGHSH and LQKENI. This CDR3 is built from 14 residues. Trimming removed 3 bases from V and 4 bases from J; junction bases left unmatched: 4.

J is TRBJ2-6 and V is TRBV4-1; no firm D call. The CDR3 contains 22 residues. Germline V gene lookup returns CDR1 MGHRA and CDR2 YSYEKL. V was pared by 2 bases and J by 2 bases, with 28 bases between. The CDR3 DNA reads TGCGCCAGCAGCCAAATTGGTATAGCTGATATCCACCGCGGTGCTGGGGCCAACGTCCTGACTTTC. This gives the protein CASSQIGIADIHRGAGANVLTF.

The rearrangement uses TRBV6-2 or TRBV6-3 and TRBJ1-1, with TRBD1 matching 7 bases. The CDR3 has 21 amino acids. V lost 0 bases, J lost 1 base, and 20 bases stayed unmatched. Germline V lookup: CDR1 MNHEY, CDR2 SVGEGT. CDR3 DNA: TGTGCCAGCAGTTACTCGATAGCCCACACCGACAGGGTTTTTTGGAACACTGAAGCTTTCTTT. Amino acids: CASSYSIAHTDRVFWNTEAFF.

This chain joins TRBV5-1 and TRBJ2-7, with a weak D call TRBD2 (6 bases). Germline V gene sequence: CDR1 SGHRS, CDR2 YFSETQ. Deletions cut 0 bases from V and 7 bases from J, with 14 bases between. The length of the CDR3 is 14 residues. CDR3 coding DNA: TGCGCCAGCAGCTTGGAGGGACTCCAAAGGGAGCAGTACTTC. Its protein is CASSLEGLQREQYF.

This chain links TRBV3-1 (or the pseudogene TRBV3-2) with TRBJ1-1, with D perhaps TRBD1 (5 bases). CDR1 is LGHDT and CDR2 is YNNKEL in the germline V gene (reference sequence). This CDR3 has 14 amino acids. V was clipped by 6 bases and J by 8 bases, with 19 bases between them. CDR3 DNA: TGTGCCAGCAGTCCCGCGCAGGGTGAAAGAGAAGCTTTCTTT. This gives the protein CASSPAQGEREAFF.

The chain joins TRBV6-6 to TRBJ1-2; TRBD1 matches at 8 bases. Germline lookup yields CDR1 MNHNY and CDR2 SVGAGI (reference sequence). The CDR3 consists of 13 residues. V was clipped by 6 bases and J by 7 bases; unmatched bases: 7. CDR3 protein: CASSPQGEGGYTF. The CDR3 coding sequence is TGTGCCAGCAGCCCACAGGGGGAAGGTGGCTACACCTTC.

The chain couples TRBV27 to TRBJ1-2; 8 bases fit TRBD1. The CDR3 totals 15 residues. Germline-derived CDR1 and CDR2 are MNHEY and SMNVEV (reference sequence). V dropped 6 bases and J dropped 0; count of bases not matched to a gene: 6. CDR3 amino acids: CASREGQVSNYGYTF. CDR3 DNA: TGTGCCAGCAGAGAGGGACAGGTCTCTAACTATGGCTACACCTTC.

The rearrangement uses TRBV11-2 and TRBJ2-7; 7 bases align to TRBD1. CDR1 is SGHAT, CDR2 FQNNGV, per germline. CDR3 size: 12 residues. The V gene end was trimmed by 4 bases and the J gene end by 5 bases; junction bases not matched to a gene: 2. This chain's CDR3 is CASSSQGDEQYF. The CDR3 region has the DNA TGTGCCAGCAGCTCCCAGGGGGACGAGCAGTACTTC.

The V and J genes are TRBV7-3 and TRBJ2-3; 9 bases line up with TRBD2. Losses at the gene ends were 4 bases for V and 2 bases for J; bases not matched to a gene: 7. Germline V gene data show CDR1 as SGHTA and CDR2 as FQGTGA. The CDR3 has 16 residues. For the CDR3, the DNA is TGTGCCAGCAGCTCCCAAGCGGGGGGAGACACAGATACGCAGTATTTT. Translation gives CASSSQAGGDTDTQYF.

This clone was seen once. V and J are TRBV11-2 and TRBJ1-1; 11 bases are a match to TRBD1. The CDR3 contains 17 residues. Germline V gene sequence: CDR1 SGHAT, CDR2 FQNNGV. Trimming took 3 bases from V and 4 from J; bases not matched to a gene: 10. The CDR3 loop is CASSFRTGGNDRTEAFF. CDR3 coding DNA: TGTGCCAGCAGCTTCAGGACAGGGGGCAATGATCGCACTGAAGCTTTCTTT.

The chain combines TRBV5-1 with TRBJ1-3, with TRBD1 matching over 7 bases. The CDR3 sequence is 18 residues long. V dropped 4 bases and J dropped 0; count of bases not matched to a gene: 13. In germline, CDR1 is SGHRS, CDR2 YFSETQ. The chain's CDR3 is CASSTEAGTAYSGNTIYF. For the CDR3, the DNA is TGCGCCAGCAGCACAGAAGCCGGGACAGCTTACTCTGGAAACACCATATATTTT.

V is TRBV6-2 or TRBV6-3 and J is TRBJ2-4; 8 positions match TRBD1. The V segment lost 0 bases and the J segment 4 bases; nucleotides outside the gene matches: 2. The CDR3 is 15 amino acids. Per germline, CDR1 MNHEY and CDR2 SVGEGT. Here the CDR3 DNA reads TGTGCCAGCAGTTACTCTCGGACAGGGAAAAACATTCAGTACTTC. Translating gives CASSYSRTGKNIQYF.

The chain has TRBV12-3 or TRBV12-4 and TRBJ1-2, with D uncertain. The CDR3 is 13 residues long. V was clipped by 3 bases and J by 4 bases, with 9 bases between them. CDR3 coding DNA: TGTGCCAGCAGTTTTGAGAACTCCTATGGCTACACCTTC. It codes for CASSFENSYGYTF.

The table lists this clone with a count of one. The genes are TRBV4-1 and TRBJ2-3; D gene ambiguous. CDR1 and CDR2 from the germline V gene are MGHRA and YSYEKL. The CDR3 spans 15 residues. Trimming left V 0 bases short and J 2 bases short, with 9 bases between. Here the CDR3 DNA reads TGCGCCAGCAGCCAAGATGTTACAGACACAGATACGCAGTATTTT. Protein product: CASSQDVTDTDTQYF.

The sample holds one count of this clone. The chain has TRBV29-1 and TRBJ2-1; the match to TRBD1 covers 11 bases. This CDR3 has 15 residues. Germline CDR1 SQVTM, CDR2 ANQGSEA. Trimming at V came to 3 bases and at J to 7 bases, leaving 8 bases not matched to a gene. CDR3 sequence (DNA): TGCAGCGTTGAGTTCCGGGACAGGGGGGTTAATGAGCAGTTCTTC. This encodes CSVEFRDRGVNEQFF.

This sequence joins TRBV10-3 and TRBJ2-3; TRBD1 is a possible D gene (5 bases). Trimming left V 4 bases short and J 0 bases short, with 11 bases between. CDR3 length: 15 residues. Germline V CDR1 and CDR2: ENHRY, SYGVKD. The chain's CDR3 is CAISVVGLSTDTQYF. The CDR3 DNA reads TGTGCCATCAGTGTTGTGGGGCTTAGCACAGATACGCAGTATTTT.

The rearrangement joins TRBV2 to TRBJ2-5, with TRBD2 identical over 7 bases. The trim removed 2 bases at V and 4 bases at J, leaving 7 bases unmatched. The CDR3 extends over 15 amino acids. In germline, CDR1 is SNHLY, CDR2 FYNNEI. The chain's CDR3 is CASSEPGLVAETQYF. CDR3 nucleotides: TGTGCCAGCAGTGAACCCGGACTAGTTGCAGAGACCCAGTACTTC.

The chain uses TRBV20-1 and TRBJ2-7, with 7 bases lining up with TRBD1. Trimming removed 3 bases from V and 2 bases from J; junction bases left unmatched: 7. CDR1 DFQATT and CDR2 SNEGSKA come from the germline V gene (reference sequence). CDR3 length equals 14 residues. Written as DNA, the CDR3 is TGCAGTGCTAGTGAGGGGGCTCCTCCCTACGAGCAGTACTTC. This encodes CSASEGAPPYEQYF.

The rearrangement joins TRBV4-1 to TRBJ2-2; possible D gene TRBD2, 7 bases. Germline V gives CDR1 MGHRA, CDR2 YSYEKL. The CDR3 is made up of 16 amino acids. Trimming cost V 3 bases and J 6 bases, with 17 bases left between them. The CDR3 here is CASSHSQGRGAGELFF. The DNA for the CDR3 is TGCGCCAGCAGCCACTCCCAGGGGAGGGGGGCCGGGGAGCTGTTTTTT.

The chain uses TRBV19 and TRBJ1-4; 9 nucleotides match TRBD1. The CDR3 runs to 15 residues. Trimming cost V 6 bases and J 5 bases; bases outside gene matches: 7. CDR1 and CDR2 (germline): LNHDA, SQIVND (reference sequence). CDR3 nucleotides: TGTGCCAGTAGGAATATTGGGACAGGGAATGAAAAACTGTTTTTT. This gives the protein CASRNIGTGNEKLFF.

The rearrangement links TRBV11-2 to TRBJ2-5, with D perhaps TRBD1 (7 bases). This CDR3 contains 15 residues. V lost 2 bases, J lost 5 bases, and 15 bases lay in between. CDR1 is SGHAT and CDR2 is FQNNGV in the germline V gene. CDR3 in DNA: TGTGCCAGCAGCTTAACAGGGGTCCGGGGGGAGACCCAGTACTTC. Its translation is CASSLTGVRGETQYF. Full variable domain (rest looked up from reference TRBV11-2 and TRBJ2-5): EAGVAQSPRYKIIEKRQSVAFWCNPISGHATLYWYQQILGQGPKLLIQFQNNGVVDDSQLPKDRFSAERLKGVDSTLKIQPAKLEDSAVYLCASSLTGVRGETQYFGPGTRLLVL.

V is TRBV19 and J is TRBJ1-3; TRBD1 matches at 7 bases. The CDR3 length is 17 residues. Trimming at V came to 6 bases and at J to 0 bases, leaving 11 bases not matched to a gene. Germline CDR1 is LNHDA and CDR2 is SQIVND (reference sequence). This CDR3 is CASSPQQGSNSGNTIYF. The CDR3 DNA sequence: TGTGCCAGTAGCCCTCAACAGGGGTCGAACTCTGGAAACACCATATATTTT.